This TCR beta chain was sequenced in a study of blood T cell repertoires in COVID-19. Study context: There were acute and convalescent COVID-19 samples, and they came from the United States, Italy and Spain. The analysed material was cDNA or gDNA that came from T cells, B-cell-depleted T cells, or PBMCs.

Original processing methods: Amplification of reference gene primers was used by the study to estimate nucleated cell counts. Generated by immunoSEQ multiplex PCR, the TCRdb table keeps only in-frame clones and is missing some. V and J calls and clone size are copied from that table; D and trimming were computed from the DNA. The sample carries roughly 200,000 clones, more than 75% recorded once. This receptor was obtained from a man aged 40-49 years with active or convalescent COVID-19. The material sequenced was peripheral blood.

The CDR3 coding sequence is TGTGCCACCAGTGAGCCAACAGGGGTTCGGAGAAACACCATATATTTT. This sequence encodes CATSEPTGVRRNTIYF. The chain recombines TRBV24-1 with TRBJ1-3, with 7 bases lining up with TRBD1. Germline assignment: CDR1 KGHDR and CDR2 SFDVKD. J was trimmed by 5 bases and V by 4 bases; bases with no gene match: 10. The CDR3 consists of 16 residues.